This T cell receptor beta chain was captured by sequencing in a study of cytomegalovirus exposure and HLA in healthy donors. As for the study in general: Of several hundred genotyped donors, roughly 81% clustered with self-reported Caucasian donors. Study-wide results and limits: For TCR beta chains, V- and J-gene trimming was later linked to a missense DCLRE1C variant.

The PCR had 60 Vbeta and 13 Jbeta primers. The assay was immunoSEQ multiplex PCR, and TCRdb's table has in-frame clones only and misses some. Of around 150,000 clones in the sample, 80% were seen once. Germline V gives CDR1 GTSNPN, CDR2 SVGIG (reference sequence). V was cut by 0 bases and J by 4 bases, with 16 bases left in between. CDR3 size: 17 residues. On this clone: What it binds is unknown.

The clonotype was recovered from a young man in good health and CMV-seronegative. The chain combines TRBV30 with TRBJ2-6; possibly TRBD2 for D (6 bases). Sequenced sample: PBMCs. The CDR3 nucleotides are TGTGCCTGGAGTGTACTGGGACTCGGTTCCGGGGCCAACGTCCTGACTTTC. Translating it yields CAWSVLGLGSGANVLTF.